What follows are 20 T cell receptor beta chains derived from one specimen sequenced in a study of blood T cells in healthy people across ages (dated by TCRdb to the mid-2010s). Receptor amplification or capture employed 5' RACE. The run used an Illumina HiSeq 2500. A second PCR of roughly 6 to 12 cycles was run with a J-beta primer mix and a sample-barcoded 5' primer. TCRdb reanalyzed the raw reads on its own, using fastp at Q25 for trimming and MiXCR for clone calling, and kept in-frame beta chains. Every entry covers one CDR3 protein and lists the most common genes and DNA from its rows. The sample includes around 600,000 distinct CDR3 sequences, with more than 45% observed a single time. The ten largest clonotypes hold around 23% of the sample. The sequencing sample was made of blood. The receptors here all came from a man at least 80 years old in good health.

About this clonotype itself: An end of the junction does not agree with germline; a read error may underlie this. V and J are TRBV7-2 and TRBJ2-7; possibly TRBD1 for D (7 bases). CDR3 size: 14 residues. Germline V lookup: CDR1 SGHTA, CDR2 FQGNSA. The CDR3 DNA reads TGTGCCAACAGCTTAGGAGGGGGCCCTCGGTGGCAGTACTTC. This codes for CANSLGGGPRWQYF.

The chain has TRBV12-3 or TRBV12-4 and TRBJ2-1; possibly TRBD1 for D (6 bases). The CDR3 runs to 13 residues. Trimming shortened V by 6 bases and J by 5 bases, and 11 bases separated the two germline ends. CDR3 region: CASRITGNNEQFF. The DNA for the CDR3 is TGTGCCAGCAGGATCACAGGGAACAATGAGCAGTTCTTC.

The chain joins TRBV29-1 to TRBJ2-5; 7 bases fit TRBD1. V lost 1 base and J lost 1; bases outside the gene matches: 3. This CDR3 has 14 amino acids. Looked up from germline, CDR1 is SQVTM and CDR2 is ANQGSEA. The chain's CDR3 is CSVEADRVQETQYF. For the CDR3, the DNA is TGCAGCGTTGAAGCTGACAGGGTCCAAGAGACCCAGTACTTC. Supplemented by reference TRBV29-1 and TRBJ2-5, the full variable domain reads SAVISQKPSRDICQRGTSLTIQCQVDSQVTMMFWYRQQPGQSLTLIATANQGSEATYESGFVIDKFPISRPNLTFSTLTVSNMSPEDSSIYLCSVEADRVQETQYFGPGTRLLVL.

This clonotype has more than one count but fewer than ten. V gene TRBV20-1 combines with J gene TRBJ2-6, with D unclear. Trimming took 0 bases from V and 3 from J, leaving 6 bases between them. The CDR3 is 14 residues long. Germline V gene lookup returns CDR1 DFQATT and CDR2 SNEGSKA (reference sequence). The CDR3 DNA reads TGCAGTGCTAGAGACGCAGTTGGGGCCAACGTCCTGACTTTC. It translates to CSARDAVGANVLTF.

This clonotype occurred once. The rearrangement joins TRBV20-1 to TRBJ2-5; 7 nucleotides agree with TRBD2. The germline V gene encodes CDR1 DFQATT and CDR2 SNEGSKA (reference sequence). This CDR3 region has 12 residues. V gave up 6 bases and J gave up 7 bases; unmatched junction bases: 8. The CDR3 nucleotides are TGCAGTGCCCCCGGACCGGGAGGGACCCAGTACTTC. As protein: CSAPGPGGTQYF.

For the CDR3, the DNA is TGTGCCAGCAGCGAAATGACAGGGGGCATAACAGATACGCAGTATTTT. Encoded protein: CASSEMTGGITDTQYF. The chain carries TRBV9 and TRBJ2-3, with 10 bases fitting TRBD1. After removal of 3 bases from V and 3 bases from J, the junction contained 7 bases not matched to a gene. Germline values: CDR1 SGDLS, CDR2 YYNGEE. The length of the CDR3 is 16 residues.

This chain links TRBV15 with TRBJ2-3; D possibly corresponds to TRBD1 (6 bases). Germline V gene data show CDR1 as LNHNV and CDR2 as YYDKDF (reference sequence). The CDR3 loop spans 16 amino acids. Deletions cut 4 bases from V and 2 bases from J, with 16 bases between. Here the CDR3 reads CATSTYGQGHTDTQYF. The CDR3 DNA reads as TGTGCCACCAGCACCTACGGTCAGGGACACACAGATACGCAGTATTTT.

The chain links TRBV21-1 to TRBJ2-7. TRBV21-1 is flagged as a pseudogene. The CDR3 is made up of 15 amino acids. Written as DNA, the CDR3 is TGTGCCAGCAGCAAAGAATCCGGCCGATCCTACGAGCAGTACTTC. Its translation: CASSKESGRSYEQYF.

The genes are TRBV28 and TRBJ2-4; 7 bases agree with TRBD2. Germline V CDR1 and CDR2: MDHEN, SYDVKM. This CDR3 region has 17 residues. The ends lost 4 bases at V and 3 bases at J; junction bases unmatched: 12. The CDR3 protein is CASSSGRDDVVKNIQYF. Written as DNA, the CDR3 is TGTGCCAGCAGTTCGGGGAGGGATGATGTTGTCAAAAACATTCAGTACTTC. Combining the CDR3 with reference TRBV28 and TRBJ2-4 gives the whole variable domain DVKVTQSSRYLVKRTGEKVFLECVQDMDHENMFWYRQDPGLGLRLIYFSYDVKMKEKGDIPEGYSVSREKKERFSLILESASTNQTSMYLCASSSGRDDVVKNIQYFGAGTRLSVL.

This clonotype has more than one count but fewer than ten. V usage is TRBV10-3 and J usage is TRBJ2-1; a possible D gene is TRBD1 (6 bases). The CDR3 is made up of 14 amino acids. Per germline, CDR1 ENHRY and CDR2 SYGVKD. V gave up 2 bases and J gave up 8 bases, with 13 bases separating them. The CDR3 DNA sequence: TGTGCCATCAGTGAGGAGGGGGTAGCATATGAGCAGTTCTTC. Translation gives CAISEEGVAYEQFF.

This clonotype was counted at least ten times. J is TRBJ2-7 and V is TRBV6-6; D remains ambiguous. V lost 8 bases and J 2 bases, leaving 13 bases between the germline ends. CDR1 is MNHNY and CDR2 is SVGAGI in the germline V gene (reference sequence). The CDR3 loop spans 13 amino acids. For the CDR3, the DNA is TGTGCCAGCCTCACTCGGCAGCCCTACGAGCAGTACTTC. This sequence encodes CASLTRQPYEQYF.

The V gene is TRBV3-1, the J gene TRBJ1-4; D unresolved. Germline-derived CDR1 and CDR2 are LGHDT and YNNKEL (reference sequence). Deletions cut 0 bases from V and 8 bases from J, with 4 bases between. This CDR3 contains 12 residues. For the CDR3, the DNA is TGTGCCAGCAGCCAAGATCTGGAAAAACTGTTTTTT. It specifies CASSQDLEKLFF.

This chain joins TRBV20-1 and TRBJ2-7; TRBD1 agrees at 9 bases. V dropped 5 bases and J dropped 2; count of bases not matched to a gene: 7. The CDR3 is 14 amino acids. Germline-derived CDR1 and CDR2 are DFQATT and SNEGSKA (reference sequence). The CDR3 sequence is CSAAPGQGPYEQYF. As DNA, the CDR3 is TGCAGTGCTGCCCCGGGACAGGGTCCCTACGAGCAGTACTTC.

The V call is TRBV9, the J call TRBJ2-3; D possibly uses TRBD1 or TRBD2 (5 bases each). The ends were cut back, 4 bases at V and 3 bases at J, with 15 bases in the middle. This CDR3 has 15 amino acids. Germline V CDR1 and CDR2: SGDLS, YYNGEE. The CDR3 DNA reads TGTGCCAGCAGCCCCGCAGGGACCTCGACAGATACGCAGTATTTT. Amino acid sequence: CASSPAGTSTDTQYF.

The V gene is TRBV12-3 or TRBV12-4, the J gene TRBJ2-5, with 7 nucleotides matching TRBD1. The J call may be faulty, since TRBJ2-7 better matches the DNA end. This CDR3 has 15 amino acids. The CDR3 here is CASSWVQGFHYEQYF. The CDR3 nucleotides are TGTGCCAGCAGTTGGGTACAGGGGTTTCACTACGAGCAGTACTTC.

This chain's CDR3 is CAWSVLYEQYF. Written as DNA, the CDR3 is TGTGCCTGGAGTGTCTTGTACGAGCAGTACTTC. The V and J genes are TRBV30 and TRBJ2-5; D is unclear. The last part of the DNA fits TRBJ2-7 better; the J call may be wrong. The CDR3 has 11 amino acids. Germline CDR1 is GTSNPN and CDR2 is SVGIG (reference sequence).

V gene TRBV4-3 combines with J gene TRBJ2-3; TRBD2 agrees at 8 bases. Germline V lookup: CDR1 LGHNA, CDR2 YSLEER. V was pared by 1 base and J by 4 bases, with 4 bases of the junction left unmatched. The CDR3 covers 15 residues. This CDR3 reads CASSQGTGGADTQYF. CDR3 coding DNA: TGCGCCAGCAGCCAAGGAACGGGGGGGGCAGATACGCAGTATTTT.

The CDR3 DNA reads as TGTGCCAGCAGTTTGACGTTGGGACAGGGACTAAACGTCCTGACTTTC. This sequence encodes CASSLTLGQGLNVLTF. V and J are TRBV12-3 or TRBV12-4 and TRBJ2-6; 9 nucleotides match TRBD1. The V segment lost 3 bases and the J segment 10 bases; nucleotides outside the gene matches: 10. This CDR3 has 16 amino acids.

This clonotype was detected a few times. This chain joins TRBV7-2 and TRBJ2-3; 8 bases are shared with TRBD2. V gave up 5 bases and J gave up 7 bases; unmatched junction bases: 14. This CDR3 has 16 amino acids. Per germline, CDR1 SGHTA and CDR2 FQGNSA. The CDR3 DNA is TGTGCCAGCAGCCCCCCCGGGGGGGTGGTTATGAATACGCAGTATTTT. Protein: CASSPPGGVVMNTQYF.

Only a few counts were recorded for this clonotype. The chain has TRBV6-5 and TRBJ2-7; D is possibly TRBD1 (6 bases). V was trimmed by 5 bases and J by 6 bases, leaving 17 bases between them. In germline, CDR1 is MNHEY, CDR2 SVGAGI. There are 14 residues in the CDR3. Here the CDR3 DNA reads TGTGCCAGCAGTAAAGACAGGTTCCTCGGCGAGCAGTACTTC. Protein product: CASSKDRFLGEQYF.